Listed here are 12 T cell receptor beta chains from one sample, sequenced in a study of T cells after yellow fever vaccination (dated by TCRdb to about 2019). Library method: 5' RACE. These reads were obtained on an Illumina NovaSeq 6000. In-frame beta chains were kept once TCRdb had trimmed the public reads at Q25 with fastp and called clones with MiXCR. Every distinct CDR3 protein forms one entry, paired with its most common genes and DNA. For this sample there are around 340,000 distinct CDR3 sequences; approximately 12% appear just once. The ten largest clones represent 3.2% of the sample. Explained via the paper, the treatment or condition label denotes: live attenuated yellow fever vaccine strain. The sequenced sample was CD4+ T cells sorted from PBMCs, obtained 15 days after the yellow fever booster vaccination. The receptors were sampled from a man younger than 35 who received the YFV17D yellow fever vaccine.

This clonotype has just a few counts. V gene TRBV12-3 or TRBV12-4 combines with J gene TRBJ1-2; D unresolved. V was clipped by 3 bases and J by 8 bases, with 19 bases between them. The CDR3 sequence is 15 residues long. The CDR3 DNA reads TGTGCCAGCAGTTTTCTGTTAGGGAGGGTGGGAGGCTACACCTTC. Its translation is CASSFLLGRVGGYTF.

This clonotype showed up just a few times. The rearrangement links TRBV2 to TRBJ2-6; D not certain. This CDR3 has 15 residues. CDR1 and CDR2 (germline): SNHLY, FYNNEI. V was pared by 3 bases and J by 0 bases, with 6 bases between. The CDR3 DNA is TGTGCCAGCAGTGATGACACCTCTGGGGCCAACGTCCTGACTTTC. Protein sequence: CASSDDTSGANVLTF.

This clonotype was counted a few times. The chain couples TRBV3-1 to TRBJ1-4; maybe TRBD1 (5 bases). The germline CDR1 and CDR2 sequences are LGHDT and YNNKEL (reference sequence). CDR3 length equals 13 residues. V shed 11 bases and J shed 8 bases, with 18 bases lying between them. The CDR3 loop reads CASNGQGREKLFF. The CDR3 DNA follows: TGTGCCTCCAATGGTCAGGGTCGAGAAAAACTGTTTTTT.

This clonotype has only a few counts. The V gene is TRBV6-5, the J gene TRBJ1-1; TRBD1 is a possible D gene (5 bases). Germline CDR1 and CDR2: MNHEY and SVGAGI. This CDR3 has 17 residues. The V and J ends lost 9 bases and 0 bases respectively, with 23 bases between them. Written as DNA, the CDR3 is TGTGCCAGTTCCCTTTCTGGGGGGGGGACCCTGAACACTGAAGCTTTCTTT. This sequence encodes CASSLSGGGTLNTEAFF.

This clonotype was recorded a few times. CDR3 DNA sequence: TGTGCCAGCAGTGAGGTGACTCGCACAGATACGCAGTATTTT. Amino acids: CASSEVTRTDTQYF. The V gene is TRBV2, the J gene TRBJ2-3; no definite D call. The V gene lost 3 bases and the J gene lost 1 base, with 8 bases spanning the gap. Germline CDR1 is SNHLY and CDR2 is FYNNEI. The length of the CDR3 is 14 residues.

The rearrangement uses TRBV5-6 and TRBJ2-7; D is perhaps TRBD2 (5 bases). The CDR3 length is 14 residues. Trimming removed 4 bases at V and 0 bases at J, with 11 bases between. From germline, CDR1 is SGHDT and CDR2 YYEEEE. CDR3 sequence (DNA): TGTGCCAGCAGCCGCCTAGGGAGCTCCTACGAGCAGTACGTC. Translated: CASSRLGSSYEQYV.

The chain employs TRBV28 and TRBJ1-1; 7 nucleotides line up with TRBD1. Germline trimming cut 5 bases from V and 0 bases from J; bases unmatched to any gene: 3. Germline lookup yields CDR1 MDHEN and CDR2 SYDVKM. CDR3 length equals 14 residues. CDR3 residues: CASSAGGMNTEAFF. The CDR3 bases are TGTGCCAGCAGTGCAGGGGGAATGAACACTGAAGCTTTCTTT.

This clonotype came up many times. The rearrangement joins TRBV5-1 to TRBJ2-5, with D unclear. Deletions cut 0 bases from V and 5 bases from J, with 5 bases between. Germline-derived CDR1 and CDR2 are SGHRS and YFSETQ. CDR3 length equals 12 residues. The CDR3 DNA reads TGCGCCAGCAGCTTGGCCGGGGAGACCCAGTACTTC. It specifies CASSLAGETQYF.

This clonotype was counted between two and nine times. The rearrangement links TRBV5-4 to TRBJ1-4; D remains ambiguous. CDR3 length equals 12 residues. V was clipped by 4 bases and J by 10 bases, with 11 bases between them. Germline V gene data show CDR1 as SGHNT and CDR2 as YYREEE (reference sequence). The CDR3 nucleotides are TGTGCCAGCAGCCGGGCAGCGGGAAAACTGTTTTTT. Encoded protein: CASSRAAGKLFF. Full variable domain (outside the CDR3, taken from reference TRBV5-4 and TRBJ1-4): ETGVTQSPTHLIKTRGQQVTLRCSSQSGHNTVSWYQQALGQGPQFIFQYYREEENGRGNFPPRFSGLQFPNYSSELNVNALELDDSALYLCASSRAAGKLFFGSGTQLSVL.

V is TRBV7-2 and J is TRBJ1-3; 7 bases line up with TRBD1. The V and J ends lost 2 bases and 0 bases, in that order; junction bases with no gene match: 7. CDR1 and CDR2 (germline): SGHTA, FQGNSA. The CDR3 is 17 amino acids. The DNA of the CDR3 is TGTGCCAGCAGCTTAACAGGGGAGAAATCCTCTGGAAACACCATATATTTT. Protein sequence: CASSLTGEKSSGNTIYF.

This chain uses TRBV7-9 with TRBJ2-7; D may be TRBD1 (5 bases). Germline CDR1 and CDR2: SEHNR and FQNEAQ (reference sequence). CDR3 length: 13 amino acids. Trimming stripped 5 bases from V and 0 bases from J, with 8 bases between. The CDR3 DNA sequence: TGTGCCAGCAGCACGACAGCCTCCTACGAGCAGTACGTC. The encoded protein is CASSTTASYEQYV.

This clonotype has a count of ten or more. The chain carries TRBV12-3 or TRBV12-4 and TRBJ2-7; D possibly corresponds to TRBD1 (5 bases). Trimming took off 5 bases at V and 6 bases at J, with 8 bases between the two ends. The CDR3 extends over 11 amino acids. CDR3 nucleotides: TGTGCCAGCAGTGCAGGGTTCGAGCAGTACGTC. Residues: CASSAGFEQYV.